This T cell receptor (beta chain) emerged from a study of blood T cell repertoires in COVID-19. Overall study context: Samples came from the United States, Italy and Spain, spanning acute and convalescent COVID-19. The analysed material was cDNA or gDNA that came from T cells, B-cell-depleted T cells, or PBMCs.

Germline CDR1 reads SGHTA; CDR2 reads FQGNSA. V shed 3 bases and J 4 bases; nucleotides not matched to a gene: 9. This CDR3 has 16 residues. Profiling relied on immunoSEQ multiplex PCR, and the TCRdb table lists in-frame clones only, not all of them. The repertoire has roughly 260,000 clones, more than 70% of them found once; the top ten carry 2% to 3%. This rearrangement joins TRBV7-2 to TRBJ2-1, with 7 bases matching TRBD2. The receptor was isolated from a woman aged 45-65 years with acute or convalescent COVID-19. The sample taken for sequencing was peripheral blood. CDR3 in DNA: TGTGCCAGCAGCTTGATGTCTCGCGGGAGTTACAATGAGCAGTTCTTC. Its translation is CASSLMSRGSYNEQFF.